The present entry profiles one TCR beta chain with its context. This specimen belongs to a study of blood T cell repertoires in COVID-19. Study processing details: Amplification of reference gene primers was used by the study to estimate nucleated cell counts. TCRdb's table, derived via immunoSEQ multiplex PCR, lists solely in-frame clones and lacks some. V and J calls and clone size come straight from that table; D and trimming were deduced from the DNA. This sample has 25,000 to 30,000 clones, with 90% found just once. Germline V gene lookup returns CDR1 SGHDT and CDR2 YYEEEE. CDR3 length: 12 amino acids. V lost 0 bases, J lost 5 bases, and 5 bases lay in between.

Sequenced: peripheral blood. The sequence came from a man aged 65 to 79 with acute or convalescent COVID-19. V gene TRBV5-6 combines with J gene TRBJ2-5, with D unresolved. CDR3 loop: CASSLVVETQYF. The CDR3, as DNA: TGTGCCAGCAGCTTGGTAGTGGAGACCCAGTACTTC.